Each of the 9 T cell receptor beta chains below was sequenced from the same sample in a study of T cell responses to AZD1222 COVID-19 vaccine. Profiled with immunoSEQ multiplex PCR; TCRdb holds only in-frame clones, not every one. The table has 100,000 to 150,000 clones, approximately 91% seen once. The sequences come from peripheral blood, collected 28 days after the second AZD1222 dose. All receptors come from an adult who received the AZD1222 COVID-19 vaccine.

The chain combines TRBV29-1 with TRBJ1-1, with D uncertain. From germline, CDR1 is SQVTM and CDR2 ANQGSEA. V lost 4 bases to trimming and J lost 0 bases, with 9 bases between them. This CDR3 contains 13 residues. In DNA, the CDR3 is TGCAGCGTTGTTGAGGGCATGAACACTGAAGCTTTCTTT. Protein: CSVVEGMNTEAFF.

The rearrangement links TRBV19 to TRBJ1-3; 9 bases agree with TRBD1. The CDR3 consists of 15 residues. V lost 9 bases, J lost 1 base, and 7 bases stayed unmatched. CDR1 is LNHDA and CDR2 is SQIVND in the germline V gene (reference sequence). The CDR3 is CARQWDRESGNTIYF. CDR3 DNA sequence: TGTGCCAGGCAATGGGACAGGGAGTCTGGAAACACCATATATTTT.

The chain uses TRBV27 and TRBJ1-6, with D possibly being TRBD1 (6 bases). Germline lookup yields CDR1 MNHEY and CDR2 SMNVEV (reference sequence). This CDR3 is built from 13 residues. Trimming took off 6 bases at V and 10 bases at J, with 13 bases between the two ends. CDR3 sequence reads: CASSRGQESPLHF. In nucleotides, the CDR3 is TGTGCCAGCAGCCGGGGACAAGAGTCACCCCTCCACTTT.

This chain joins TRBV28 and TRBJ2-7, with a tentative D call TRBD2 (6 bases). The CDR3 spans 14 residues. With 2 bases removed from V and 4 bases from J, the gap between germline ends came to 12 bases. The germline V gene has CDR1 MDHEN and CDR2 SYDVKM. The CDR3 DNA is TGTGCCAGCAGTTTACCACTAGCTTCGTACGAGCAGTACTTC. Its protein is CASSLPLASYEQYF.

V and J are TRBV7-9 and TRBJ2-7; 7 nucleotides line up with TRBD2. CDR3 length: 15 residues. The J segment lost 1 base and the V segment lost 1 base, leaving 4 bases of the junction unmatched. Germline lookup yields CDR1 SEHNR and CDR2 FQNEAQ (reference sequence). This CDR3 reads CASSLENGRSYEQYF. The CDR3 DNA sequence: TGTGCCAGCAGCTTAGAAAACGGGAGGTCCTACGAGCAGTACTTC.

This CDR3 reads CASSLQGLGSYNEQFF. The CDR3 DNA follows: TGTGCCAGCAGCCTCCAGGGATTGGGCTCCTACAATGAGCAGTTCTTC. The chain links TRBV7-9 to TRBJ2-1, with TRBD1 as a possible D gene (5 bases). V lost 5 bases and J 0 bases, leaving 14 bases between the germline ends. There are 16 residues in the CDR3. CDR1 is SEHNR and CDR2 is FQNEAQ in the germline V gene (reference sequence).

This chain links TRBV7-9 with TRBJ1-5; TRBD1 might be the D (6 bases). CDR3 length equals 15 residues. Deletions cut 4 bases from V and 0 bases from J, with 10 bases between. Per germline, CDR1 SEHNR and CDR2 FQNEAQ (reference sequence). CDR3 sequence reads: CASSSTGNSNQPQHF. Written as DNA, the CDR3 is TGTGCCAGCAGCTCGACAGGTAATAGCAATCAGCCCCAGCATTTT.

This sequence joins TRBV2 and TRBJ1-2; no clear D. V was clipped by 6 bases and J by 4 bases, with 12 bases between them. The germline CDR1 and CDR2 sequences are SNHLY and FYNNEI. This CDR3 is 13 amino acids long. The CDR3 sequence: CASRTDGVYGYTF. CDR3 in DNA: TGTGCCAGCAGGACTGACGGAGTCTATGGCTACACCTTC.

The chain links TRBV10-3 to TRBJ1-2; D perhaps matches TRBD1 (5 bases). V was pared by 2 bases and J by 0 bases, with 16 bases between. The CDR3 sequence is 17 residues long. Germline CDR1 and CDR2: ENHRY and SYGVKD. The CDR3 DNA sequence: TGTGCCATCAGTGAGCCCACCAGGGCTGAAGCTAACTATGGCTACACCTTC. Protein: CAISEPTRAEANYGYTF.